This TCR beta chain stems from a study of cytomegalovirus exposure and HLA in healthy donors. Study-wide points: A later analysis appeared to link common viral pathogens to several of the most significant clusters. In an earlier analysis, about 87% or about 30%: the productive usage of most TCR beta V segments. Presence/absence results assume similar sequencing depth per donor, which may not hold.

Trimming took off 6 bases at V and 1 base at J, with 13 bases between the two ends. This CDR3 has 15 amino acids. CDR1 is KGHSH and CDR2 is LQKENI in the germline V gene. It was with 60 Vbeta and 13 Jbeta primers that the PCR ran. Repertoires were generated with immunoSEQ multiplex PCR, while TCRdb's copy carries only in-frame clones and drops some. The sample lists 150,000 to 200,000 clones, 65% to 85% seen once, with around 2% in the top ten. To note about this clone: Its cognate antigen is unknown.

This TCR was recovered from a man in his late teens or twenties in good health and CMV-seronegative. The sequencing sample was made of PBMCs. The chain joins TRBV18 to TRBJ2-1; no clear D gene. DNA of the CDR3: TGTGCCAGCTCTGAAGGCACGACTTCCTACAATGAGCAGTTCTTC. Encoded protein: CASSEGTTSYNEQFF. Full variable domain (rest looked up from reference TRBV18 and TRBJ2-1): NAGVMQNPRHLVRRRGQEARLRCSPMKGHSHVYWYRQLPEEGLKFMVYLQKENIIDESGMPKERFSAEFPKEGPSILRIQQVVRGDSAAYFCASSEGTTSYNEQFFGPGTRLTVL.